The present entry profiles one T cell receptor (beta chain) with its context. Its antigen remains unknown. The data originate from a study of T cell responses to AZD1222 COVID-19 vaccine. The protocol was immunoSEQ multiplex PCR, while the TCRdb copy is restricted to in-frame clones and leaves out a portion. Of 60,000 to 85,000 clones detected, 88% appear once; the ten largest clones hold 4% to 5%. Study-wide results and caveats: The study reported that nearly half of spike-specific TCRs target unmutated variant regions.

The sample in question was peripheral blood, obtained 28 days after the second dose of the MenACWY control vaccine. This sequence originates from an adult who received the MenACWY meningococcal vaccine as a control.

CDR3 sequence (DNA): TGTGCCAGCTCATCGCAGACGGGGGTAGAAAAACTGTTTTTT. The encoded protein is CASSSQTGVEKLFF. The chain has TRBV18 and TRBJ1-4; D perhaps matches TRBD1 (5 bases). CDR1 is KGHSH, CDR2 LQKENI, per germline. The CDR3 has 14 residues. The V end was cut by 5 bases, the J end by 8 bases, with 15 bases between.